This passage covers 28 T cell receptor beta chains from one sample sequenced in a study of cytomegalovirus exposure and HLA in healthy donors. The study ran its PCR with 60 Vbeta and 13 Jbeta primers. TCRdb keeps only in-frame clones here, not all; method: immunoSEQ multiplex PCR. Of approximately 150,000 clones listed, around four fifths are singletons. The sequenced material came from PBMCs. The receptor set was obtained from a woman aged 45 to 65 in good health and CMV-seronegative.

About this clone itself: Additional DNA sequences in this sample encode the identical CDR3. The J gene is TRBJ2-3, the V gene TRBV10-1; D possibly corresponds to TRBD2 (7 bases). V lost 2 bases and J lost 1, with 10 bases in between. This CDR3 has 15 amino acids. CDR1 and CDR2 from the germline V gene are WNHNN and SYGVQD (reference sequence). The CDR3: CASSEGGARTDTQYF. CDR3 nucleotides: TGCGCCAGCAGTGAGGGGGGGGCCCGCACAGATACGCAGTATTTT.

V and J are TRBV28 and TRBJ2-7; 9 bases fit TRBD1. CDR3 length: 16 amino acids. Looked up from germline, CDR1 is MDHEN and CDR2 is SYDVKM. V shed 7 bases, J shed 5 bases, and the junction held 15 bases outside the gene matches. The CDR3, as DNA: TGTGCCAGCACCCCACCGGGGACAGGGTCGTCCCACGAGCAGTACTTC. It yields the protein CASTPPGTGSSHEQYF.

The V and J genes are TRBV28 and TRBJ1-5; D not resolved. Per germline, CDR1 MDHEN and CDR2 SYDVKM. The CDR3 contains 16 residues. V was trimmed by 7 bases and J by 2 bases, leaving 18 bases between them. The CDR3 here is CASTAAGSRGNQPQHF. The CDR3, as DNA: TGTGCCAGCACCGCGGCGGGCTCACGCGGCAATCAGCCCCAGCATTTT.

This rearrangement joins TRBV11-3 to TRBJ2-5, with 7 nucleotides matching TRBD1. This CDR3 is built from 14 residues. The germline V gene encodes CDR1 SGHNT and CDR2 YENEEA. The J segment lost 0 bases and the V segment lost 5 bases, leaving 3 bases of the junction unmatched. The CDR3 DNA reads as TGTGCCAGCAGCCGAGGGACAGACCAAGAGACCCAGTACTTC. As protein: CASSRGTDQETQYF.

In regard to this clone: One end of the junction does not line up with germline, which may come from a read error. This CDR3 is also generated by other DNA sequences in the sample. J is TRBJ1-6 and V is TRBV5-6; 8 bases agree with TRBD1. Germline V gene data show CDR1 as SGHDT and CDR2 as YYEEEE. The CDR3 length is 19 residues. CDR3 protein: CASSSVGQGFGTYNSPLHF. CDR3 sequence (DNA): TGTGCCAGCAGCTCTGTTGGACAGGGCTTCGGGACCTATAATTCCCCCCTCCACTTT.

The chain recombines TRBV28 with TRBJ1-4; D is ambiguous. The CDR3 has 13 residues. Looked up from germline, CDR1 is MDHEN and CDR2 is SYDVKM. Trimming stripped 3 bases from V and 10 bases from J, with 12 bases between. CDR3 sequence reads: CASSLEQTRKLFF. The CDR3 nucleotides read TGTGCCAGCAGTTTGGAGCAGACGCGAAAACTGTTTTTT.

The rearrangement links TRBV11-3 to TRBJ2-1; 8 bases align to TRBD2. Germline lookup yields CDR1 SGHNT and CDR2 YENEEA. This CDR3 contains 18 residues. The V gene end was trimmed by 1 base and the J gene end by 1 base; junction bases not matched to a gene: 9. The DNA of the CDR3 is TGTGCCAGCAGCTTAGTTCACCGGGGGGGAAGTTCCTACAATGAGCAGTTCTTC. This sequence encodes CASSLVHRGGSSYNEQFF.

The CDR3 bases are TGTGCCAGCAGCAGAACTGCCGGACAGGGATTCGACGAGCAGTACTTC. Translation: CASSRTAGQGFDEQYF. The chain joins TRBV7-9 to TRBJ2-7, with TRBD1 identical over 8 bases. The CDR3 is 16 residues long. Germline-derived CDR1 and CDR2 are SEHNR and FQNEAQ (reference sequence). V gave up 5 bases and J gave up 5 bases; unmatched junction bases: 14.

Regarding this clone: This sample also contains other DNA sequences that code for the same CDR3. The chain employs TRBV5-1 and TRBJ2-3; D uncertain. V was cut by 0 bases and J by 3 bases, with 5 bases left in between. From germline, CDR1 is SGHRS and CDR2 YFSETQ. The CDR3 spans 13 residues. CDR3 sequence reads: CASSLGPTDTQYF. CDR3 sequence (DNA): TGCGCCAGCAGCTTGGGTCCAACAGATACGCAGTATTTT.

Here the CDR3 DNA reads TGTGCCAGCTCCGGGGGAGCAAGTTACAATGAGCAGTTCTTC. Residues: CASSGGASYNEQFF. The chain employs TRBV6-4 and TRBJ2-1, with D perhaps TRBD2 (6 bases). The CDR3 runs 14 residues. Germline V gives CDR1 MRHNA, CDR2 SNTAGT. Trimming removed 8 bases from V and 4 bases from J, with 15 bases in between.

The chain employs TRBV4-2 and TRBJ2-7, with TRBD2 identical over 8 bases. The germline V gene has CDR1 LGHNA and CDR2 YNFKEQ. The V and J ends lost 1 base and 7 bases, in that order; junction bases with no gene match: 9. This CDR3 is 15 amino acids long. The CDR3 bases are TGTGCCAGCAGCCAAGCCGGGACTAGTTTTGGGGAGCAGTACTTC. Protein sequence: CASSQAGTSFGEQYF.

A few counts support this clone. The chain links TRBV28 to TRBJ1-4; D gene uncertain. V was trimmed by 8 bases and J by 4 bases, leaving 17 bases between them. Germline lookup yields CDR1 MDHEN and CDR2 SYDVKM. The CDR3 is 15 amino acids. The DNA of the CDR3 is TGTGCCAGCCAGGCTCAGACGGCCGATAATGAAAAACTGTTTTTT. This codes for CASQAQTADNEKLFF.

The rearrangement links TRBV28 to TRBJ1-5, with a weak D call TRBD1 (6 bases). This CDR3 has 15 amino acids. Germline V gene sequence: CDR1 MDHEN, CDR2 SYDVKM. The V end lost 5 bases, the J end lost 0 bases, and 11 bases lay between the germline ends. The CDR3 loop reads CASSPDRYSNQPQHF. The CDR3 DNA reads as TGTGCCAGCAGTCCGGACAGATATAGCAATCAGCCCCAGCATTTT.

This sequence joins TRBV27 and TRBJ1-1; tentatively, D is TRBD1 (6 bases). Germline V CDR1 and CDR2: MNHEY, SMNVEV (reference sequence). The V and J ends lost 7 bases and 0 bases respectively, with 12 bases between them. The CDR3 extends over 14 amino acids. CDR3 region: CASKVRQVNTEAFF. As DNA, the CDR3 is TGTGCCAGCAAAGTACGACAGGTGAACACTGAAGCTTTCTTT.

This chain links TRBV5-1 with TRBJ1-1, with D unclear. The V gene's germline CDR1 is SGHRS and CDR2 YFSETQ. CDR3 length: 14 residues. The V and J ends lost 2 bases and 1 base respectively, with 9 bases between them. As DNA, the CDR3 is TGCGCCAGCAGCTTATTTTCTTCGAACACTGAAGCTTTCTTT. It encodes CASSLFSSNTEAFF.

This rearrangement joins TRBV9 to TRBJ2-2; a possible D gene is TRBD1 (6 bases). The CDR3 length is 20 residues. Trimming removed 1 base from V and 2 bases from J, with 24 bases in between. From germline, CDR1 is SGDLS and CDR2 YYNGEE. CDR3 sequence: CASSVPTRDRSLDNTGELFF. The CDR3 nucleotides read TGTGCCAGCAGCGTACCCACCCGAGACAGGTCTCTGGATAACACCGGGGAGCTGTTTTTT.

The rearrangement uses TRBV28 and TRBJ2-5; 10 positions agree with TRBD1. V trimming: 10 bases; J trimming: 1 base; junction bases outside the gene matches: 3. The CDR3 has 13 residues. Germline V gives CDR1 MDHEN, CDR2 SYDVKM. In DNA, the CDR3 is TGTGCCAACGGGGACAGGGGCCAAGAGACCCAGTACTTC. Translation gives CANGDRGQETQYF.

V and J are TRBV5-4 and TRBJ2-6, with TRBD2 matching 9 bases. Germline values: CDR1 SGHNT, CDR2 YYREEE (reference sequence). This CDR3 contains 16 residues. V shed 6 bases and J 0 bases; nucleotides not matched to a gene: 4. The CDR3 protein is CASNSGGLSGANVLTF. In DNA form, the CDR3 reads TGTGCCAGCAATAGCGGGGGCCTCTCTGGGGCCAACGTCCTGACTTTC.

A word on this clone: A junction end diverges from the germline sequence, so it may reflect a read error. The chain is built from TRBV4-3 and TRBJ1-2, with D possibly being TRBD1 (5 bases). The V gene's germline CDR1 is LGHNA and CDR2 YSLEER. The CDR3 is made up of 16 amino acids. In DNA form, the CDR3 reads TGCGCCAGCAGGCAAGCCCCGGGACTGGATAACTATGGCTACACCTTC. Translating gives CASRQAPGLDNYGYTF.

CDR3 coding DNA: TGTGCCAGTACCCTAGCGTTCGGAGGTACGCAGTATTTT. This translates into CASTLAFGGTQYF. This sequence joins TRBV19 and TRBJ2-3; the D gene is possibly TRBD2 (6 bases). CDR1 is LNHDA, CDR2 SQIVND, per germline (reference sequence). The CDR3 consists of 13 residues. Trimming left V 7 bases short and J 8 bases short, with 16 bases between.

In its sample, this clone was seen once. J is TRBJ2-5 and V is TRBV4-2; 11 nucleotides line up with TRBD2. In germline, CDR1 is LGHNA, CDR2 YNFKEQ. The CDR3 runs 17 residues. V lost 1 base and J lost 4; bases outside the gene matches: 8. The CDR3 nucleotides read TGTGCCAGCAGCCAAGGTCGGGCTAGCGGGGGGCCAGAGACCCAGTACTTC. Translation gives CASSQGRASGGPETQYF.

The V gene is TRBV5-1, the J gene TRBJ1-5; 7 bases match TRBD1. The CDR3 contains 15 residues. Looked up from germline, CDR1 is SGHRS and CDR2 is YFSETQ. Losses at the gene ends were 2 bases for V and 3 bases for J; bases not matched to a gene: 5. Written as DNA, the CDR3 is TGCGCCAGCAGCTTATTAGGGGGCACCAATCAGCCCCAGCATTTT. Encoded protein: CASSLLGGTNQPQHF.

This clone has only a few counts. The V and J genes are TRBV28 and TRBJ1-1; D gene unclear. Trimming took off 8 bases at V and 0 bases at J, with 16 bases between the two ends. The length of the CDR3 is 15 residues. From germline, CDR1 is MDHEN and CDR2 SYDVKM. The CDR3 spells CASPAPNSMNTEAFF. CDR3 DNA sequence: TGTGCCAGCCCCGCTCCAAACTCTATGAACACTGAAGCTTTCTTT.

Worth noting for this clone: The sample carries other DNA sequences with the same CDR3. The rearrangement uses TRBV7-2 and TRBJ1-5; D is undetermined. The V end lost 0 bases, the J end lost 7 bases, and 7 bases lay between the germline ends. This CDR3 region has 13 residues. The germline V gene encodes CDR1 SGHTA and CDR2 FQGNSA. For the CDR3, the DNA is TGTGCCAGCAGCTTAGCGAGAGGGCAGCCCCAGCATTTT. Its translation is CASSLARGQPQHF.

The CDR3 protein is CASSSSGVGNTIYF. The CDR3 DNA follows: TGTGCCAGCAGCTCGTCAGGGGTTGGAAACACCATATATTTT. The chain combines TRBV28 with TRBJ1-3, with D possibly being TRBD1 (6 bases). The CDR3 length is 14 residues. The V gene lost 6 bases and the J gene lost 3 bases, with 12 bases spanning the gap. Germline lookup yields CDR1 MDHEN and CDR2 SYDVKM. The variable domain in full, with the rest retrieved from reference TRBV28 and TRBJ1-3, is DVKVTQSSRYLVKRTGEKVFLECVQDMDHENMFWYRQDPGLGLRLIYFSYDVKMKEKGDIPEGYSVSREKKERFSLILESASTNQTSMYLCASSSSGVGNTIYFGEGSWLTVV.

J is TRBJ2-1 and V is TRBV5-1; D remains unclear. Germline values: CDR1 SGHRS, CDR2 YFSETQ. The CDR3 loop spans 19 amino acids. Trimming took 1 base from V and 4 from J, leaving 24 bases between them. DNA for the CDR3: TGCGCCAGCAGCTTGACGTCGTTTGTTGTGGGCCGCCGATACAATGAGCAGTTCTTC. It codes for CASSLTSFVVGRRYNEQFF.

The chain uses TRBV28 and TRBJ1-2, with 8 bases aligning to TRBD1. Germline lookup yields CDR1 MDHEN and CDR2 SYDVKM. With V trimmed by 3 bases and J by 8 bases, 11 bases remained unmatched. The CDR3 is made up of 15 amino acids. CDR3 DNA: TGTGCCAGCAGTTTGAGGACAGGGATCTTTCAGGGCTACACCTTC. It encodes CASSLRTGIFQGYTF.

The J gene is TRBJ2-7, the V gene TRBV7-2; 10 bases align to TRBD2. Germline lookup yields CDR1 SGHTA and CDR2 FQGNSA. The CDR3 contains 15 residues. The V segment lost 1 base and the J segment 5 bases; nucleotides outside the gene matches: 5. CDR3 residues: CASSLVVSGGNEQYF. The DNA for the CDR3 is TGTGCCAGCAGCTTAGTCGTTAGCGGGGGGAACGAGCAGTACTTC.